This TCR beta chain was identified during a study of T cell clonotyping in hematopoietic cell transplantation. The study, taken as a whole, reports: Pathologically expanded recipient clonotypes increased progressively from day 30 to day 180 as diversity fell.

Clones were sequenced by immunoSEQ multiplex PCR, and TCRdb holds only the in-frame ones, with some missing. Of over 5,500 clones detected, approximately 78% appear once; the ten largest clones hold over 30%. With 4 bases clipped from V and 4 bases from J, the junction kept 7 bases outside the gene matches. Germline lookup yields CDR1 SGHNT and CDR2 YYREEE (reference sequence). The CDR3 covers 14 residues. Blood collection times were about day -28 and days 30, 100, 180 posttransplant. In the case of this clone: Its matching antigen is unknown.

The starting material was peripheral blood mononuclear cells, obtained 180 days after allogeneic stem cell transplant. The TCR originated in a male patient between 65 and 79 years old who had an allogeneic stem cell transplant from an unrelated donor, so T cells may come from the graft donor. Some clones in this sample may be carry-over from other donors' samples. The rearrangement links TRBV5-4 to TRBJ2-7; 8 bases map to TRBD2. As DNA, the CDR3 is TGTGCCAGCAGCCCGGGACTAGAAAAGTACGAGCAGTACTTC. This codes for CASSPGLEKYEQYF.